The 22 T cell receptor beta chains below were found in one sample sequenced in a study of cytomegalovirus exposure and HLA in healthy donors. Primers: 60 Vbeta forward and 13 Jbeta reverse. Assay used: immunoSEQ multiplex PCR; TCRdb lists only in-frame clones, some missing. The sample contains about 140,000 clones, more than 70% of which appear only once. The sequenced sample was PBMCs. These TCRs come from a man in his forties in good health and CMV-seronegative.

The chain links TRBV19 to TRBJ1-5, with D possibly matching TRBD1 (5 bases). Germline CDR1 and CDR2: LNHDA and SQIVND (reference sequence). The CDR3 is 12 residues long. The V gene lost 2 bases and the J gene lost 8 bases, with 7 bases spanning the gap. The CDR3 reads CASSIWGEPQHF. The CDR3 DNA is TGTGCCAGTAGTATATGGGGGGAGCCCCAGCATTTT.

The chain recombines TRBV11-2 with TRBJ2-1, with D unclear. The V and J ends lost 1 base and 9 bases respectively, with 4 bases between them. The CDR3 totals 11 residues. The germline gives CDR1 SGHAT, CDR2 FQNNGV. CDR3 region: CASSLGSEQFF. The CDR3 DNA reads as TGTGCCAGCAGCTTAGGTAGTGAGCAGTTCTTC.

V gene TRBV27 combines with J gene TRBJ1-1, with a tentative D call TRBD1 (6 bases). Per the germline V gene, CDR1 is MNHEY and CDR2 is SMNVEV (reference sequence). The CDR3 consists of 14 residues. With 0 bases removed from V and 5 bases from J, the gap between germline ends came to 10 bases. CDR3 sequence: CASSLSGAATEAFF. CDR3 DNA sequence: TGTGCCAGCAGTTTATCGGGGGCGGCTACTGAAGCTTTCTTT.

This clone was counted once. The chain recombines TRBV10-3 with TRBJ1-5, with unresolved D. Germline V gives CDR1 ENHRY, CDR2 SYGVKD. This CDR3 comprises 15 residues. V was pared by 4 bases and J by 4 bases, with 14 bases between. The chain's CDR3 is CAISGLQNSNQPQHF. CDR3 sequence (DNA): TGTGCCATCAGTGGGCTCCAAAACAGTAATCAGCCCCAGCATTTT.

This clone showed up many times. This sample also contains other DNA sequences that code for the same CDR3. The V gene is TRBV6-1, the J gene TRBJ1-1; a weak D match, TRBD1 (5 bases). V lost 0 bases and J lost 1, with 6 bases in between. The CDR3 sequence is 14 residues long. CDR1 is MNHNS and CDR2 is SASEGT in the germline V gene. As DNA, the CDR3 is TGTGCCAGCAGTGAAGCCGACAGGAACACTGAAGCTTTCTTT. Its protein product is CASSEADRNTEAFF.

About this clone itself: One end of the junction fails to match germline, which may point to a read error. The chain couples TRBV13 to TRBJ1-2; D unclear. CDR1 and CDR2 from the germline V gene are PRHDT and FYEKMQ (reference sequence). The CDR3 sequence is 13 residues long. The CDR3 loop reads CAGSLEAADGYTF. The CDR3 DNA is TGTGCCGGCAGCTTAGAGGCAGCGGATGGCTACACCTTC.

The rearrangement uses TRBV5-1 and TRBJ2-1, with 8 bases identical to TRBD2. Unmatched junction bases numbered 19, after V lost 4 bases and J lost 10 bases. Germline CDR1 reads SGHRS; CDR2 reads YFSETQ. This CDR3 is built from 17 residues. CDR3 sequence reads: CASSRLVGGGPGGEQFF. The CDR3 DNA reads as TGCGCCAGCAGCCGCCTAGTGGGCGGGGGGCCTGGGGGAGAGCAGTTCTTC.

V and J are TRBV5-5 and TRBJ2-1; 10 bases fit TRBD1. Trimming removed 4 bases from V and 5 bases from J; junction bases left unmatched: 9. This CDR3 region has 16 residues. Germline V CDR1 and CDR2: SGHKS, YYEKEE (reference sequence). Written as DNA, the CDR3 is TGTGCCAGCAGCCCTCTTGGGACAGGGGCTGACAATGAGCAGTTCTTC. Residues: CASSPLGTGADNEQFF.

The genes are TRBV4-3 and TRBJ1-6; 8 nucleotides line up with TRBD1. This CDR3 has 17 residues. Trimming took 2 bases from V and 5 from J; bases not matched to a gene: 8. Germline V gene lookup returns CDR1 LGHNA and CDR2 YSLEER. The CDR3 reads CASSQKQGELDNSPLHF. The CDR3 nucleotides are TGCGCCAGCAGCCAAAAACAGGGGGAACTGGATAATTCACCCCTCCACTTT.

The CDR3 bases are TGTGCCAGCAGCCAAGCGGACAGGCAAGAGACCCAGTACTTC. Residues: CASSQADRQETQYF. This rearrangement joins TRBV4-2 to TRBJ2-5; 7 bases agree with TRBD1. The CDR3 consists of 14 residues. The V segment lost 1 base and the J segment 2 bases; nucleotides outside the gene matches: 1. From germline, CDR1 is LGHNA and CDR2 YNFKEQ.

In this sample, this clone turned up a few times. The CDR3 nucleotides are TGTGCCAGCAGTTCCCTCTATGGCTACACCTTC. This gives the protein CASSSLYGYTF. The rearrangement joins TRBV28 to TRBJ1-2; the D is unclear. This CDR3 has 11 residues. V was clipped by 4 bases and J by 4 bases, with 4 bases between them. Looked up from germline, CDR1 is MDHEN and CDR2 is SYDVKM.

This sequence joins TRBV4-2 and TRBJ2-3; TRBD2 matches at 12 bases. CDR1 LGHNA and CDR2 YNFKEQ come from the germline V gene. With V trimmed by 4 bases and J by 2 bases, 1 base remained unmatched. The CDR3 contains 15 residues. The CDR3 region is CASSPSGGVTDTQYF. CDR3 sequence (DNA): TGTGCCAGCAGCCCTAGCGGGGGGGTCACAGATACGCAGTATTTT.

In DNA form, the CDR3 reads TGTGCCAGCAGCCAAGGGGAGGGTCAGCCCCAGCATTTT. This sequence encodes CASSQGEGQPQHF. V is TRBV14 and J is TRBJ1-5, with D unresolved. The germline gives CDR1 SGHDN, CDR2 FVKESK. Trimming shortened V by 1 base and J by 6 bases, and 7 bases separated the two germline ends. CDR3 size: 13 residues.

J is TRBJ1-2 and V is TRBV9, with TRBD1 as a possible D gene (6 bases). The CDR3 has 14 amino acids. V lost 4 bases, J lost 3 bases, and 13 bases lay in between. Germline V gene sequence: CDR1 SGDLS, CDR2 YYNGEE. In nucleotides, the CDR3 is TGTGCCAGCAGCCCACGGGGGGCCTACTATGGCTACACCTTC. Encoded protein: CASSPRGAYYGYTF.

The CDR3 bases are TGTGCCAGCAGAGTTCGACTAGTTAGGGCCGGGGAGCTGTTTTTT. Protein sequence: CASRVRLVRAGELFF. The chain employs TRBV28 and TRBJ2-2, with TRBD2 as a possible D gene (6 bases). The CDR3 spans 15 residues. Trimming pared 6 bases from V and 6 bases from J, leaving 17 bases between. Germline V gene sequence: CDR1 MDHEN, CDR2 SYDVKM.

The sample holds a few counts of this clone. The CDR3 bases are TGTGCCAGCAGGGAAGGGGGTGGGGCAGGGGATAACTATGGCTACACCTTC. Amino acids: CASREGGGAGDNYGYTF. The V and J genes are TRBV28 and TRBJ1-2, with a tentative D call TRBD1 (6 bases). Germline assignment: CDR1 MDHEN and CDR2 SYDVKM. There are 17 residues in the CDR3. The ends were cut back, 6 bases at V and 1 base at J, with 21 bases in the middle.

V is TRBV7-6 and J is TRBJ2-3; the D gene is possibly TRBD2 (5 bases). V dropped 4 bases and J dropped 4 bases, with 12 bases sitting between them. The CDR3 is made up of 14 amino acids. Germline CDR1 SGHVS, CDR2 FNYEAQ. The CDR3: CASSSPVGADTQYF. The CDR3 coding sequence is TGTGCCAGCAGCTCCCCGGTCGGGGCAGATACGCAGTATTTT.

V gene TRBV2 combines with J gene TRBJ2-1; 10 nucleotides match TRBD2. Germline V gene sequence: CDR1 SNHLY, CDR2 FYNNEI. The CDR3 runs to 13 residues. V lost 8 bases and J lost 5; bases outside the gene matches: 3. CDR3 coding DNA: TGTGCCAGCGAGCGGGGGGGCAACAATGAGCAGTTCTTC. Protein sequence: CASERGGNNEQFF.

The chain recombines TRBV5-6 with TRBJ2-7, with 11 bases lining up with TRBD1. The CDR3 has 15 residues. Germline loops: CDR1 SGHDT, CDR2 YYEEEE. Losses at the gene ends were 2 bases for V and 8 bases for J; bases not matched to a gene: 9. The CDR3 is CASSFTWTGGEKQYF. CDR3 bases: TGTGCCAGCAGCTTTACGTGGACAGGGGGCGAAAAGCAGTACTTC.

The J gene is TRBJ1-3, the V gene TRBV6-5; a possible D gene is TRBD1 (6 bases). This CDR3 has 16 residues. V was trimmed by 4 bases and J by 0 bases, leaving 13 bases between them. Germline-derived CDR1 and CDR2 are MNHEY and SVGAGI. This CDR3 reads CASSSDRDTSGNTIYF. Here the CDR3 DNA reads TGTGCCAGCAGTTCCGACCGGGACACCTCTGGAAACACCATATATTTT.

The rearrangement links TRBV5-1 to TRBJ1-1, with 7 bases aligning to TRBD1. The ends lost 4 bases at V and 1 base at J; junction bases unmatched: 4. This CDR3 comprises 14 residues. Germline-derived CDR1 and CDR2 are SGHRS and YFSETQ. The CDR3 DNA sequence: TGCGCCAGCAGCCCCAGGACAGGGAACACTGAAGCTTTCTTT. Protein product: CASSPRTGNTEAFF.

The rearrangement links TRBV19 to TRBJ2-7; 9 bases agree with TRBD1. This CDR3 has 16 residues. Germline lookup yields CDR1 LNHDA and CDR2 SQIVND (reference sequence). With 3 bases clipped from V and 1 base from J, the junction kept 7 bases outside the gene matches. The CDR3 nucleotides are TGTGCCAGTAGTATTTGGGGACAGGGAACTTCCTACGAGCAGTACTTC. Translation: CASSIWGQGTSYEQYF.